What follows describes a single TCR beta chain. This specimen comes from a study of molecular identifiers for immune sequencing clone quantification. Both previously described methods and listed TCR primers were employed to make bulk TCR libraries. Using its own MiXCR run on the PCR reads, TCRdb lists one record per CDR3 protein. In the table there are approximately 590,000 distinct CDR3 sequences, about 25% of which are singletons. The specimen sequenced was naive CD8+ T cells from blood, with Jurkat cell RNA spiked in. Subset in this sample: FACS-sorted CD8+CD4-CCR7+CD45RA+ naive T cells. The receptor was isolated from a human donor in good health. Some libraries in this study had Jurkat cell RNA spiked in.

CDR3 in amino acids: CASSERDGTDTQYF. Here the CDR3 DNA reads TGTGCCAGCAGTGAGCGGGACGGCACAGATACGCAGTATTTT. This chain links TRBV27 with TRBJ2-3; TRBD2 matches 7 bases. Per germline, CDR1 MNHEY and CDR2 SMNVEV (reference sequence). Trimming at V came to 5 bases and at J to 1 base, leaving 3 bases not matched to a gene. CDR3 length: 14 amino acids.